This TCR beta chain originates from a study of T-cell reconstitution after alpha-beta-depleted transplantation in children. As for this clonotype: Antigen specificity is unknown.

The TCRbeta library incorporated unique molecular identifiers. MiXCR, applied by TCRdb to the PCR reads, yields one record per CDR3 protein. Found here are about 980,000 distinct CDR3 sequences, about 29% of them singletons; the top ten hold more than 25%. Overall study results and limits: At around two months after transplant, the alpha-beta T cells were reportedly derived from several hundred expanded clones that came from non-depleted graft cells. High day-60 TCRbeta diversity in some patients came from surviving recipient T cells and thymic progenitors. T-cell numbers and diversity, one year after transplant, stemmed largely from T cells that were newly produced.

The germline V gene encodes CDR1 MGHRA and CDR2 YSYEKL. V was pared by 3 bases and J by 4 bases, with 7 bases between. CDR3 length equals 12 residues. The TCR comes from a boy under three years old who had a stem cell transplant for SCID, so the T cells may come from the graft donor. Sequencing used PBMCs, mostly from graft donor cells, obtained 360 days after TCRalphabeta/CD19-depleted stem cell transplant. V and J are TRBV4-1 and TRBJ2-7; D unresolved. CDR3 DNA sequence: TGCGCCAGCAGCCATAGTGGGTACGAGCAGTACTTC. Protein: CASSHSGYEQYF.